Listed here are 2 T cell receptor beta chains from one sample, sequenced in a study of cytomegalovirus exposure and HLA in healthy donors. The PCR employed 60 Vbeta primers together with 13 Jbeta primers. The data were produced by immunoSEQ multiplex PCR, yet TCRdb's version contains in-frame clones alone and is incomplete. The profile shows 100,000 to 120,000 clones, about four fifths of them singletons. Source material: PBMCs. These receptors were obtained from a woman between 18 and 30 years old in good health and CMV-seronegative.

This clone was found once. The J gene is TRBJ1-1, the V gene TRBV5-1, with 11 bases lining up with TRBD1. With 5 bases clipped from V and 1 base from J, the junction kept 13 bases outside the gene matches. CDR1 is SGHRS, CDR2 YFSETQ, per germline. The CDR3 consists of 18 residues. The CDR3 here is CASSFGQGARTPNTEAFF. DNA for the CDR3: TGCGCCAGCAGTTTCGGACAGGGGGCCCGAACGCCGAACACTGAAGCTTTCTTT. Drawing the rest from reference TRBV5-1 and TRBJ1-1, the complete variable domain is KAGVTQTPRYLIKTRGQQVTLSCSPISGHRSVSWYQQTPGQGLQFLFEYFSETQRNKGNFPGRFSGRQFSNSRSEMNVSTLELGDSALYLCASSFGQGARTPNTEAFFGQGTRLTVV.

V gene TRBV29-1 combines with J gene TRBJ2-7, with 10 positions matching TRBD2. CDR1 is SQVTM and CDR2 is ANQGSEA in the germline V gene. The CDR3 totals 13 residues. V was pared by 2 bases and J by 2 bases, with 0 bases of the junction left unmatched. CDR3 sequence (DNA): TGCAGCGTTGAACTAGCGGGAGCCTACGAGCAGTACTTC. Translated: CSVELAGAYEQYF.